These T cell receptor beta chains were read from a single sample in a study of metastatic and nonmetastatic thyroid tumors. TCRdb ran MiXCR on the PCR reads. The repertoire has tens of thousands of clones, roughly 36% of them found once; the top ten carry approximately 28%. The material sequenced was tumor tissue. These TCRs come from a female donor with papillary thyroid cancer or a benign thyroid nodule (not recorded which). Some clones in this sample may be carry-over from other donors' samples. CDR3s include the opening cysteine and the closing phenylalanine or tryptophan. The order of the fields is clone size, V gene, D gene, J gene, CDR3 protein, CDR3 DNA. The D gene is left open where the match is weak. Some rows mark clone size as missing; the rest say once, few, many or name a class of expanded clone.

size: .
V: TRBV7-2
D: .
J: TRBJ1-2
CDR3: CASSLNKGTGMGYTF
DNA: TGTGCCAGCAGCCTCAACAAAGGGACGGGAATGGGCTACACCTTC

size: few
V: TRBV28
D: TRBD2
J: TRBJ2-3
CDR3: CASSLSGGTDTQYF
DNA: TGTGCCAGCAGTTTATCGGGGGGTACAGATACGCAGTATTTT

size: few
V: TRBV3-1
D: .
J: TRBJ1-2
CDR3: CASSQDYGYTF
DNA: TGTGCCAGCAGCCAGGACTATGGCTACACCTTC

size: .
V: TRBV6-2/TRBV6-3
D: .
J: TRBJ1-1
CDR3: CASSWANTEAFF
DNA: TGTGCCAGCAGTTGGGCGAACACTGAAGCTTTCTTT

size: .
V: TRBV6-2/TRBV6-3
D: .
J: TRBJ1-1
CDR3: CASSLGTEAFF
DNA: TGTGCCAGCAGTTTGGGCACTGAAGCTTTCTTT

size: .
V: TRBV7-2
D: TRBD2
J: TRBJ2-1
CDR3: CASSFAGGSYNEQFF
DNA: TGTGCCAGCAGCTTTGCGGGAGGTTCCTACAATGAGCAGTTCTTC

size: few
V: TRBV19
D: .
J: TRBJ1-1
CDR3: CASSVVEGWNTEAFF
DNA: TGTGCCAGTAGTGTAGTAGAGGGTTGGAACACTGAAGCTTTCTTT

size: .
V: TRBV4-1
D: .
J: TRBJ1-6
CDR3: CASSQEDNSPLHF
DNA: TGCGCCAGCAGCCAAGAGGACAATTCACCCCTCCACTTT

size: .
V: TRBV6-6
D: TRBD2
J: TRBJ2-2
CDR3: CASRRPGLAGENTGELFF
DNA: TGTGCCAGCAGGAGACCGGGACTAGCGGGGGAAAACACCGGGGAGCTGTTTTTT

size: .
V: TRBV7-6
D: .
J: TRBJ2-1
CDR3: CASTFAESSYNEQFF
DNA: TGTGCCAGCACGTTCGCCGAGAGCTCCTACAATGAGCAGTTCTTC

size: .
V: TRBV20-1
D: .
J: TRBJ1-2
CDR3: CSATLTNYGYTF
DNA: TGCAGTGCTACTCTTACTAACTATGGCTACACCTTC

size: once
V: TRBV20-1
D: TRBD2
J: TRBJ2-7
CDR3: CSARLAGVVEQYF
DNA: TGCAGTGCCCGTCTAGCGGGAGTTGTCGAGCAGTACTTC

size: .
V: TRBV5-4
D: .
J: TRBJ2-2
CDR3: CASSWDLAVPTGELFF
DNA: TGTGCCAGCAGCTGGGATCTAGCAGTCCCCACCGGGGAGCTGTTTTTT

size: .
V: TRBV5-1
D: TRBD2
J: TRBJ2-7
CDR3: CASSLSPSGSSYEQYF
DNA: TGCGCCAGCAGCTTGTCACCTAGCGGGAGTTCCTACGAGCAGTACTTC

size: .
V: TRBV6-1
D: TRBD2
J: TRBJ2-7
CDR3: CASSPRTSGRSYEQYF
DNA: TGTGCCAGCAGTCCCCGGACTAGCGGGAGATCCTACGAGCAGTACTTC

size: .
V: TRBV20-1
D: .
J: TRBJ1-1
CDR3: CSARGPLRGYTEAFF
DNA: TGCAGTGCTAGGGGTCCTCTGAGGGGGTACACTGAAGCTTTCTTT

size: few
V: TRBV25-1
D: .
J: TRBJ1-4
CDR3: CASSELTSTEEKLFF
DNA: TGTGCCAGCAGTGAATTAACGAGCACTGAAGAAAAACTGTTTTTT

size: .
V: TRBV20-1
D: .
J: TRBJ1-2
CDR3: CSASPGIGYTF
DNA: TGCAGTGCTAGTCCGGGCATTGGCTACACCTTC

size: .
V: TRBV28
D: TRBD2
J: TRBJ2-5
CDR3: CASSLGGSGGQETQYF
DNA: TGTGCCAGCAGTTTGGGAGGTAGCGGGGGACAAGAGACCCAGTACTTC

size: .
V: TRBV4-1
D: .
J: TRBJ2-3
CDR3: CASSHHENTDTQYF
DNA: TGCGCCAGCAGCCACCACGAGAACACAGATACGCAGTATTTT

size: few
V: TRBV19
D: .
J: TRBJ1-2
CDR3: CASSRDILSVYGYTF
DNA: TGTGCCAGTAGTAGAGACATTCTATCCGTCTATGGCTACACCTTC

size: .
V: TRBV19
D: TRBD1
J: TRBJ1-2
CDR3: CASSSTDRASGYTF
DNA: TGTGCCAGTAGTTCCACGGACAGGGCCTCTGGCTACACCTTC

size: few
V: TRBV12-3/TRBV12-4
D: TRBD2
J: TRBJ2-2
CDR3: CASRSTIAGGELFF
DNA: TGTGCCAGCAGATCCACTATAGCGGGCGGGGAGCTGTTTTTT

size: .
V: TRBV7-2
D: .
J: TRBJ2-7
CDR3: CASSSGDRPYEQYF
DNA: TGTGCCAGCAGCTCCGGGGACCGACCCTACGAGCAGTACTTC

size: .
V: TRBV10-2
D: TRBD1
J: TRBJ2-7
CDR3: CATGQGAQYF
DNA: TGCGCCACGGGACAGGGCGCGCAGTACTTC

size: .
V: TRBV20-1
D: .
J: TRBJ2-7
CDR3: CSARDRRRTNYEQYF
DNA: TGCAGTGCTAGAGATAGGAGGAGGACCAACTACGAGCAGTACTTC

size: .
V: TRBV6-1
D: TRBD2
J: TRBJ2-1
CDR3: CASRPTFRGGYNEQFF
DNA: TGTGCCAGCAGGCCCACCTTCCGGGGGGGCTACAATGAGCAGTTCTTC

size: .
V: TRBV5-1
D: .
J: TRBJ1-1
CDR3: CASSLGGARTEAFF
DNA: TGCGCCAGCAGCTTAGGGGGGGCTCGCACTGAAGCTTTCTTT

size: .
V: TRBV6-4
D: TRBD2
J: TRBJ2-2
CDR3: CASSGTSGSAGELFF
DNA: TGTGCCAGCAGCGGGACTAGCGGGAGTGCCGGGGAGCTGTTTTTT

size: once
V: TRBV5-5
D: .
J: TRBJ1-3
CDR3: CASSFGPPRGNTIYF
DNA: TGTGCCAGCAGCTTTGGTCCCCCTAGGGGAAACACCATATATTTT

size: few
V: TRBV28
D: TRBD2
J: TRBJ2-7
CDR3: CANTRTSGRAPVYEQYF
DNA: TGTGCCAACACTAGGACTAGCGGGAGAGCCCCTGTCTACGAGCAGTACTTC

size: few
V: TRBV6-1
D: TRBD2
J: TRBJ2-7
CDR3: CASRAGGGYEQYF
DNA: TGTGCCAGCCGGGCGGGGGGTGGCTACGAGCAGTACTTC

size: .
V: TRBV5-1
D: TRBD1
J: TRBJ2-7
CDR3: CATRQGQDGEQYF
DNA: TGCGCCACCCGACAGGGCCAAGACGGGGAGCAGTACTTC

size: .
V: TRBV3-1
D: TRBD2
J: TRBJ2-3
CDR3: CASSPTRIAGAYTDTQYF
DNA: TGTGCCAGCAGCCCGACGAGGATAGCGGGGGCCTACACAGATACGCAGTATTTT

size: .
V: TRBV14
D: TRBD2
J: TRBJ2-3
CDR3: CASSPGLGTDTQYF
DNA: TGTGCCAGCAGTCCGGGACTAGGCACAGATACGCAGTATTTT

size: .
V: TRBV7-8
D: .
J: TRBJ2-1
CDR3: CASNSAGVRGNEQFF
DNA: TGTGCCAGCAACTCGGCAGGGGTCCGGGGGAATGAGCAGTTCTTC

size: few
V: TRBV20-1
D: TRBD2
J: TRBJ2-2
CDR3: CSASLAGGPRTGELFF
DNA: TGCAGTGCTAGCCTAGCGGGGGGGCCCAGGACCGGGGAGCTGTTTTTT

size: .
V: TRBV7-2
D: .
J: TRBJ1-2
CDR3: CASSSQRYYGYTF
DNA: TGTGCCAGCAGCTCTCAGCGGTACTATGGCTACACCTTC

size: .
V: TRBV5-1
D: .
J: TRBJ2-6
CDR3: CASSFTSGANVLTF
DNA: TGCGCCAGCAGCTTCACCTCTGGGGCCAACGTCCTGACTTTC

size: .
V: TRBV20-1
D: .
J: TRBJ2-7
CDR3: CSAAPSGTSYEQYF
DNA: TGCAGTGCCGCCCCATCGGGTACATCCTACGAGCAGTACTTC

size: .
V: TRBV27
D: .
J: TRBJ1-1
CDR3: CASSLSEGRRAFF
DNA: TGTGCCAGCAGTTTATCGGAGGGAAGGAGAGCTTTCTTT